Below are 19 T cell receptor beta chains sequenced from a single sample in a study of patients and donors after allogeneic stem cell transplantation (dated by TCRdb to the early 2020s). The library was made by RT-PCR. Data came from a NextSeq 550. The public reads were reprocessed in TCRdb via fastp at Q25 and MiXCR, keeping in-frame beta chains. Every CDR3 protein is listed once, alongside the most common genes and DNA of its rows. This sample is represented by 20,000 to 25,000 distinct CDR3 sequences; 29% of them were singletons. Approximately 48% of the sample belongs to the ten largest clones. The sequencing input was blood, either unsorted or a sorted T cell fraction (not recorded which). These receptors were collected from a human donor who was either an allogeneic HSCT recipient or a stem cell or donor lymphocyte infusion donor (not recorded which). It is not recorded whose cells these are; they may come from a transplant donor.

DNA of the CDR3: TGCGCCAGCAGCTTGAGACGGGTGGAAGAGACCCAGTACTTC. This sequence encodes CASSLRRVEETQYF. The V call is TRBV5-1, the J call TRBJ2-5; D not resolved. Germline CDR1 and CDR2: SGHRS and YFSETQ. The CDR3 length is 14 residues. Trimming left V 1 base short and J 3 bases short, with 10 bases between.

This clonotype was observed at least ten times. V and J are TRBV20-1 and TRBJ1-2; perhaps TRBD1 as D (6 bases). The CDR3 has 14 residues. Germline CDR1 and CDR2: DFQATT and SNEGSKA (reference sequence). V was pared by 2 bases and J by 4 bases, with 14 bases between. The CDR3 sequence is CSARTGPTLYGYTF. The CDR3 DNA reads as TGCAGTGCTAGAACAGGGCCTACCCTCTATGGCTACACCTTC.

The rearrangement links TRBV18 to TRBJ2-5; D gene uncertain. The CDR3 totals 14 residues. The germline V and J ends were trimmed by 3 bases and 2 bases, with 10 bases remaining between them. The germline V gene has CDR1 KGHSH and CDR2 LQKENI. In DNA form, the CDR3 reads TGTGCCAGCTCACCCGGGCATTTACAAGAGACCCAGTACTTC. Protein product: CASSPGHLQETQYF. Variable domain in full (rest from reference TRBV18 and TRBJ2-5): NAGVMQNPRHLVRRRGQEARLRCSPMKGHSHVYWYRQLPEEGLKFMVYLQKENIIDESGMPKERFSAEFPKEGPSILRIQQVVRGDSAAYFCASSPGHLQETQYFGPGTRLLVL.

In this sample, this clonotype turned up a few times. The chain carries TRBV6-1 and TRBJ1-5; D might be TRBD1 (6 bases). Germline V gives CDR1 MNHNS, CDR2 SASEGT. The V gene lost 6 bases and the J gene lost 4 bases, with 10 bases spanning the gap. The CDR3 contains 13 residues. The CDR3 region is CASSRTVNQPQHF. The CDR3, as DNA: TGTGCCAGCAGCCGGACAGTGAATCAGCCCCAGCATTTT.

This clonotype has only a few counts. The chain is built from TRBV3-1 and TRBJ1-2; D possibly corresponds to TRBD1 (5 bases). Trimming shortened V by 0 bases and J by 7 bases, and 9 bases separated the two germline ends. The CDR3 spans 13 residues. Per germline, CDR1 LGHDT and CDR2 YNNKEL (reference sequence). The CDR3 spells CASSQDGRGGYTF. CDR3 DNA sequence: TGTGCCAGCAGCCAAGACGGAAGGGGTGGCTACACCTTC. Full variable domain (rest looked up from reference TRBV3-1 and TRBJ1-2): DTAVSQTPKYLVTQMGNDKSIKCEQNLGHDTMYWYKQDSKKFLKIMFSYNNKELIINETVPNRFSPKSPDKAHLNLHINSLELGDSAVYFCASSQDGRGGYTFGSGTRLTVV.

This clonotype is medium-sized (0.01 to 0.1%) by share. The genes are TRBV5-1 and TRBJ1-1, with D perhaps TRBD1 (5 bases). The V and J ends lost 0 bases and 3 bases respectively, with 9 bases between them. Looked up from germline, CDR1 is SGHRS and CDR2 is YFSETQ. The CDR3 totals 14 residues. The CDR3 DNA is TGCGCCAGCAGCTTGGGATGGGGGGACACTGAAGCTTTCTTT. It encodes CASSLGWGDTEAFF.

The chain uses TRBV6-5 and TRBJ1-4; 7 bases line up with TRBD1. This CDR3 is built from 18 residues. Germline CDR1 is MNHEY and CDR2 is SVGAGI. The ends lost 2 bases at V and 0 bases at J; junction bases unmatched: 9. CDR3: CASSYGVGQTPTNEKLFF. The CDR3 DNA is TGTGCCAGCAGTTACGGAGTGGGACAGACCCCAACTAATGAAAAACTGTTTTTT.

The chain is built from TRBV5-4 and TRBJ1-6; D possibly corresponds to TRBD1 (6 bases). Between the trimmed V and J ends, which lost 5 bases and 5 bases, there was a span of 8 bases. The CDR3 contains 13 residues. CDR1 and CDR2 (germline): SGHNT, YYREEE (reference sequence). DNA of the CDR3: TGTGCCAGCAGGGGGGCGAATAATTCACCCCTCCACTTT. Translation: CASRGANNSPLHF.

Comments on this clonotype: Given a much more abundant clone one base away, this may be a read error. This chain connects TRBV12-3 or TRBV12-4 to TRBJ1-4; 7 nucleotides match TRBD1. After removal of 8 bases from V and 4 bases from J, the junction contained 7 bases not matched to a gene. The CDR3 length is 14 residues. CDR3 amino acids: CASGRGDSNEKLFF. The CDR3 coding sequence is TGTGCCAGCGGCAGAGGGGACAGTAATGAAAAACTGTTTTTT.

For the CDR3, the DNA is TGTGCCAGCACCACCTACACTGAAGCTTTCTTT. Its protein product is CASTTYTEAFF. This chain connects TRBV28 to TRBJ1-1; D remains ambiguous. The CDR3 covers 11 residues. CDR1 and CDR2 from the germline V gene are MDHEN and SYDVKM. Between the trimmed V and J ends, which lost 7 bases and 3 bases, there was a span of 6 bases.

This clonotype was detected a few times. The V call is TRBV6-1, the J call TRBJ2-7; the match to TRBD1 covers 7 bases. Unmatched junction bases numbered 6, after V lost 4 bases and J lost 6 bases. In germline, CDR1 is MNHNS, CDR2 SASEGT. This CDR3 contains 13 residues. CDR3 residues: CASSASQGFEQYV. CDR3 bases: TGTGCCAGCAGTGCGTCACAGGGGTTCGAGCAGTACGTC.

The chain joins TRBV28 to TRBJ1-5, with D uncertain. CDR1 is MDHEN and CDR2 is SYDVKM in the germline V gene. V was cut by 1 base and J by 7 bases, with 5 bases left in between. The length of the CDR3 is 12 residues. Written as DNA, the CDR3 is TGTGCCAGCAGTTTATTACTCCAGCCCCAGCATTTT. Protein sequence: CASSLLLQPQHF.

Only a few counts were recorded for this clonotype. This rearrangement joins TRBV3-1 to TRBJ1-1; 9 bases agree with TRBD1. This CDR3 has 18 residues. V shed 0 bases and J 0 bases; nucleotides not matched to a gene: 8. Per the germline V gene, CDR1 is LGHDT and CDR2 is YNNKEL (reference sequence). CDR3 DNA sequence: TGTGCCAGCAGCCAAGAGCCCCGGGACAGGGCCTTGAACACTGAAGCTTTCTTT. Translating it yields CASSQEPRDRALNTEAFF.

The genes are TRBV7-9 and TRBJ2-2; D uncertain. CDR1 is SEHNR, CDR2 FQNEAQ, per germline (reference sequence). V shed 3 bases and J shed 3 bases, with 5 bases lying between them. The CDR3 runs 13 residues. This CDR3 reads CASSFVDTGELFF. Here the CDR3 DNA reads TGTGCCAGCAGCTTTGTGGACACCGGGGAGCTGTTTTTT.

A few counts support this clonotype. The rearrangement joins TRBV5-6 to TRBJ1-2; unclear D gene. CDR3 length: 14 residues. Germline loops: CDR1 SGHDT, CDR2 YYEEEE. V was cut by 0 bases and J by 7 bases, with 13 bases left in between. The CDR3 sequence is CASSLGPLLGGYTF. CDR3 bases: TGTGCCAGCAGCTTGGGGCCCCTTTTGGGTGGCTACACCTTC.

The chain employs TRBV21-1 and TRBJ1-4; TRBD1, as called in the table, went unchecked against the DNA. TRBV21-1 is a recognized pseudogene. This CDR3 comprises 15 residues. CDR3 amino acids: CASSKALERGEKLFF. The CDR3 DNA sequence: TGTGCCAGCAGCAAAGCGCTAGAAAGGGGTGAAAAACTGTTTTTT.

The sample holds a few counts of this clonotype. This chain uses TRBV7-2 with TRBJ1-4; D is perhaps TRBD1 (5 bases). V was pared by 6 bases and J by 8 bases, with 19 bases between. The length of the CDR3 is 15 residues. Germline lookup yields CDR1 SGHTA and CDR2 FQGNSA. The CDR3 is CASSTVAQGSEKLFF. Written as DNA, the CDR3 is TGTGCCAGCAGTACTGTGGCCCAGGGTAGCGAAAAACTGTTTTTT.

This rearrangement joins TRBV5-6 to TRBJ1-5; TRBD1 aligns across 7 bases. The CDR3 totals 14 residues. V gave up 0 bases and J gave up 7 bases; unmatched junction bases: 4. Looked up from germline, CDR1 is SGHDT and CDR2 is YYEEEE. CDR3 nucleotide sequence: TGTGCCAGCAGCTTGGGGCAGGGGGACCAGCCCCAGCATTTT. It encodes CASSLGQGDQPQHF. Supplemented by reference TRBV5-6 and TRBJ1-5, the full variable domain reads DAGVTQSPTHLIKTRGQQVTLRCSPKSGHDTVSWYQQALGQGPQFIFQYYEEEERQRGNFPDRFSGHQFPNYSSELNVNALLLGDSALYLCASSLGQGDQPQHFGDGTRLSIL.

In its sample, this clonotype was seen a few times. This chain joins TRBV20-1 and TRBJ2-1; 8 bases are shared with TRBD1. The CDR3 has 13 residues. Germline CDR1 reads DFQATT; CDR2 reads SNEGSKA (reference sequence). The V and J ends lost 5 bases and 1 base, in that order; junction bases with no gene match: 1. In DNA form, the CDR3 reads TGCAGTGCTGACAGGGGTTCCTACAATGAGCAGTTCTTC. This translates into CSADRGSYNEQFF.